These 5 T cell receptor beta chains came from one sample sequenced in a study of CD8 T cells in Susac syndrome. An amount of RNA that ranged from 0.5 to 1 ug was reverse transcribed with random hexamers. MiXCR, applied by TCRdb to the immunoSEQ multiplex PCR reads, yields one record per CDR3 protein. The sample yields about 250,000 distinct CDR3 sequences, about 94% seen once. Sequencing used CD4+ T cells from PBMCs. The receptors derive from a human donor with multiple sclerosis.

The chain links TRBV3-1 to TRBJ2-6; D is undetermined. This CDR3 is built from 18 residues. From germline, CDR1 is LGHDT and CDR2 YNNKEL (reference sequence). V lost 2 bases and J lost 0, with 14 bases in between. CDR3: CASSQPTSRVSGANVLTF. The CDR3 DNA reads as TGTGCCAGCAGCCAACCGACATCGAGAGTCTCTGGGGCCAACGTCCTGACTTTC.

The chain's CDR3 is CASSLGQGGREQYV. In nucleotides, the CDR3 is TGTGCCAGCAGCTTGGGACAGGGGGGACGCGAGCAGTACGTC. The chain combines TRBV11-1 with TRBJ2-7; 11 nucleotides line up with TRBD1. The trim removed 3 bases at V and 6 bases at J, leaving 4 bases unmatched. The CDR3 contains 14 residues. Per the germline V gene, CDR1 is SGHAT and CDR2 is FQDESV (reference sequence).

V is TRBV30 and J is TRBJ2-7; TRBD2 agrees at 7 bases. J gave up 0 bases and V 0 bases, and 5 bases lay outside the gene matches. The CDR3 runs 15 residues. Germline V gives CDR1 GTSNPN, CDR2 SVGIG (reference sequence). The CDR3 region has the DNA TGTGCCTGGAGTGTGCCAGCGGGGTACTCCTACGAGCAGTACTTC. It yields the protein CAWSVPAGYSYEQYF. Full variable domain (rest looked up from reference TRBV30 and TRBJ2-7): SQTIHQWPATLVQPVGSPLSLECTVEGTSNPNLYWYRQAAGRGLQLLFYSVGIGQISSEVPQNLSASRPQDRQFILSSKKLLLSDSGFYLCAWSVPAGYSYEQYFGPGTRLTVT.

The V call is TRBV7-2, the J call TRBJ1-1; D gene ambiguous. The germline gives CDR1 SGHTA, CDR2 FQGNSA. There are 15 residues in the CDR3. Trimming shortened V by 1 base and J by 1 base, and 10 bases separated the two germline ends. CDR3: CASSLESRWNTEAFF. As DNA, the CDR3 is TGTGCCAGCAGCTTAGAATCGCGATGGAACACTGAAGCTTTCTTT. Based on the CDR3 plus reference TRBV7-2 and TRBJ1-1, the full variable domain is GAGVSQSPSNKVTEKGKDVELRCDPISGHTALYWYRQSLGQGLEFLIYFQGNSAPDKSGLPSDRFSAERTGGSVSTLTIQRTQQEDSAVYLCASSLESRWNTEAFFGQGTRLTVV.

V is TRBV7-2 and J is TRBJ2-1; D is unresolved. CDR3 size: 15 residues. Germline assignment: CDR1 SGHTA and CDR2 FQGNSA. Trimming cost V 1 base and J 0 bases, with 7 bases left between them. Written as DNA, the CDR3 is TGTGCCAGCAGCTTAGGGCAGGTCTCCTACAATGAGCAGTTCTTC. Translated, it gives CASSLGQVSYNEQFF.